The present T cell receptor (beta chain) was sequenced within a study of glioma-infiltrating T cells. Using RNA template, CDR3s of TCR alpha and beta were amplified with iRepertoire arm-PCR. MiXCR, run by TCRdb on the multiplex PCR reads, gives a single entry per CDR3 protein. The sample contains roughly 200,000 distinct CDR3 sequences, about 46% of which appear only once. As regards this clonotype: The antigen remains undetermined.

Study conclusions and caveats: Above-expected tissue-blood divergence occurred in all gliomas, most in low-grade ones.

V shed 7 bases and J shed 6 bases, with 18 bases lying between them. Germline CDR1 and CDR2: MNHEY and SVGEGT. This CDR3 spans 14 amino acids. This sequence was found in a human donor with low-grade glioma or glioblastoma, undergoing nonglioma brain surgery, or in good health (not recorded which). The sample comprised glioma tissue, nonneoplastic brain tissue, or PBMCs (not recorded which). The V and J genes are TRBV6-2 or TRBV6-3 and TRBJ2-5; D is undetermined. CDR3: CASTLDRFGQTQYF. The DNA of the CDR3 is TGTGCCAGCACCTTAGACCGATTCGGACAGACCCAGTACTTC.